Detailed here is one T cell receptor (beta chain). These data originate in a study of blood T cell repertoires in COVID-19. Study-level background: Samples of COVID-19 (acute and convalescent) were obtained from the United States, Italy and Spain. T cells, B-cell-depleted T cells, or PBMCs supplied cDNA or gDNA.

Authors' data handling: Estimation of nucleated cell counts relied on the amplification of reference gene primers. TCRdb keeps only in-frame clones here, not all; method: immunoSEQ multiplex PCR. The V and J calls and clone size were taken over from that table, and D and trimming were inferred from the DNA. Among under 300,000 clones listed, 75% to 90% were seen once. Germline lookup yields CDR1 MDHEN and CDR2 SYDVKM. The CDR3 has 13 residues. Trimming pared 6 bases from V and 6 bases from J, leaving 12 bases between. The sequence was obtained from a woman aged 25 to 39 with acute COVID-19. The chain couples TRBV28 to TRBJ2-1; TRBD2 might be the D (6 bases). Sequenced material: PBMCs or T cells enriched from blood (not recorded which). CDR3 amino acids: CASRYTGGNEQFF. Written as DNA, the CDR3 is TGTGCCAGCAGATACACCGGGGGCAATGAGCAGTTCTTC. Full variable domain (remainder filled in from reference TRBV28 and TRBJ2-1): DVKVTQSSRYLVKRTGEKVFLECVQDMDHENMFWYRQDPGLGLRLIYFSYDVKMKEKGDIPEGYSVSREKKERFSLILESASTNQTSMYLCASRYTGGNEQFFGPGTRLTVL.